The clone carrying this T cell receptor (beta chain) has just one count. Trimming cost V 11 bases and J 0 bases, with 26 bases left between them. Per the germline V gene, CDR1 is SEHNR and CDR2 is FQNEAQ (reference sequence). This CDR3 is 18 amino acids long. The source of the sample is a study of T cell changes during pregnancy in multiple sclerosis. Data came from immunoSEQ multiplex PCR; TCRdb stores just in-frame clones and leaves some out. This sample yields 30,000 to 35,000 clones, of which roughly nine tenths are seen a single time; under 15% belongs to the top ten. The rearrangement joins TRBV7-9 to TRBJ1-3; D may be TRBD1 (5 bases). This specimen was CD8+ T cells from peripheral blood mononuclear cells, taken in the first trimester of pregnancy. The origin of this receptor is a female donor with multiple sclerosis, enrolled in a pregnancy study. CDR3 region: CAATWGVPNSSSGNTIYF. Here the CDR3 DNA reads TGTGCCGCCACTTGGGGGGTACCAAATTCCAGCTCTGGAAACACCATATATTTT.